One sample yielded the 11 T cell receptor beta chains listed below, sequenced in a study of tumor and adjacent non-tumor tissue in lung cancer. RNA was extracted from bulk tissue without any cell sorting. More than 3 cm separated this lung sample from the edge of the tumor. TCRbeta libraries were built with three rounds of nested PCR, modified from ARM-PCR. TCRdb processed the multiplex PCR reads anew with MiXCR; each CDR3 protein has one entry. The sample lists tens of thousands of distinct CDR3 sequences, approximately 59% occurring once. Sequenced sample: distant non-tumor lung tissue. The receptors here all came from a middle-aged woman with non-small cell lung cancer.

Remarks on this clonotype: One end of the junction does not line up with germline, which may come from a read error. This chain links TRBV6-5 with TRBJ2-2; no reliable D call. This CDR3 is built from 14 residues. Germline values: CDR1 MNHEY, CDR2 SVGAGI. CDR3 protein: CVSSRVGAIGELFF. The DNA of the CDR3 is TGTGTCAGCAGCCGTGTCGGCGCCATCGGGGAGCTGTTTTTT.

V and J are TRBV4-1 and TRBJ2-1; TRBD2 matches at 8 bases. CDR1 is MGHRA and CDR2 is YSYEKL in the germline V gene. The CDR3 totals 16 residues. V shed 4 bases, J shed 15 bases, and the junction held 20 bases outside the gene matches. CDR3 region: CASSRGAGEHQLGRFF. DNA of the CDR3: TGCGCCAGCAGCCGAGGAGCGGGGGAGCACCAACTTGGGAGGTTCTTC.

This clonotype has only a few counts. V and J are TRBV12-3 or TRBV12-4 and TRBJ2-3; TRBD2 might be the D (6 bases). V was cut by 4 bases and J by 1 base, with 15 bases left in between. The CDR3 sequence is 16 residues long. The CDR3 nucleotides read TGTGCCAGCAGTTACCCGGAGGGCCGTGGCACAGATACGCAGTATTTT. Its protein is CASSYPEGRGTDTQYF.

To note about this clonotype: A much larger clone lies a single base off, so this may be a read error. The chain is built from TRBV28 and TRBJ1-3; D may be TRBD1 (6 bases). Germline values: CDR1 MDHEN, CDR2 SYDVKM. The CDR3 runs 17 residues. The CDR3 DNA is TGTGCCAACAGTTCCGCCTTGGGGGGCCGGTCTGTGAACACCATATATTTT. Translated: CANSSALGGRSVNTIYF. Full variable domain (remainder filled in from reference TRBV28 and TRBJ1-3): DVKVTQSSRYLVKRTGEKVFLECVQDMDHENMFWYRQDPGLGLRLIYFSYDVKMKEKGDIPEGYSVSREKKERFSLILESASTNQTSMYLCANSSALGGRSVNTIYFGEGSWLTVV.

This clonotype has ten or more counts. V gene TRBV12-3 or TRBV12-4 combines with J gene TRBJ1-6; 7 bases match TRBD1. The CDR3 contains 14 residues. V lost 6 bases, J lost 6 bases, and 5 bases stayed unmatched. The CDR3 sequence: CASSRDSLNSPLHF. CDR3 nucleotides: TGTGCCAGCAGCCGGGACAGTCTTAATTCACCCCTCCACTTT.

Remarks on this clonotype: A junction end diverges from the germline sequence, so it may reflect a read error. The chain has TRBV29-1 and TRBJ2-7, with D tentatively TRBD1 (6 bases). The CDR3 is 13 residues long. Germline V gene data show CDR1 as SQVTM and CDR2 as ANQGSEA. The CDR3 here is CSVDRDMGYEQYF. The CDR3 nucleotides read TGCAGCGTTGACCGGGACATGGGCTACGAGCAATACTTC.

This clonotype occurred a few times. This could be a read error, since a much larger clone is one nucleotide away. The chain has TRBV12-3 or TRBV12-4 and TRBJ1-1; D remains unclear. Trimming shortened V by 6 bases and J by 4 bases, and 12 bases separated the two germline ends. The CDR3 has 13 residues. As DNA, the CDR3 is TGTGCCAGCAGCCCCCCGGCGAGCACTGAAGCTTTCTTT. Protein product: CASSPPASTEAFF.

Turning to this clonotype: The germline gene is not matched at one end of the junction; a read error may be the cause. This chain joins TRBV11-2 and TRBJ2-7, with no clear D. Germline V lookup: CDR1 SGHAT, CDR2 FQNNGV. The CDR3 is 15 residues long. CDR3 nucleotide sequence: TGTGCCGGCAGCTTAGCCCAAGGGTCTAACTACGAGCAGTACTTC. Translation gives CAGSLAQGSNYEQYF.

Remarks on this clonotype: Sequence at one end of the junction differs from germline and may be a read error. The chain joins TRBV4-2 to TRBJ2-4, with D perhaps TRBD2 (6 bases). The CDR3 is 18 amino acids. Germline V gene sequence: CDR1 LGHNA, CDR2 YNFKEQ. The CDR3 reads CASSPSWKDSGVKNIQCF. CDR3 bases: TGTGCCAGCAGCCCATCATGGAAAGATAGCGGAGTCAAAAACATTCAGTGCTTC.

A word on this clonotype: The final CDR3 position lacks the conserved phenylalanine or tryptophan, pointing to a likely read error. This chain links TRBV29-1 with TRBJ1-1; TRBD1 might be the D (5 bases). The CDR3 totals 13 residues. Germline V gives CDR1 SQVTM, CDR2 ANQGSEA. The V and J ends lost 7 bases and 2 bases respectively, with 14 bases between them. The CDR3, as DNA: TGCAGCGCCGGGGCCAATGGAAACACTGAAGCTTTCCTT. This translates into CSAGANGNTEAFL.

The chain couples TRBV11-2 to TRBJ2-6; possibly TRBD1 for D (5 bases). The CDR3 loop spans 14 amino acids. V dropped 6 bases and J dropped 16 bases, with 22 bases sitting between them. CDR1 and CDR2 (germline): SGHAT, FQNNGV. CDR3 residues: CASSPAAGANILTF. The CDR3 nucleotides read TGTGCCAGCAGTCCCGCTGCTGGGGCCAACATTCTGACTTTC.